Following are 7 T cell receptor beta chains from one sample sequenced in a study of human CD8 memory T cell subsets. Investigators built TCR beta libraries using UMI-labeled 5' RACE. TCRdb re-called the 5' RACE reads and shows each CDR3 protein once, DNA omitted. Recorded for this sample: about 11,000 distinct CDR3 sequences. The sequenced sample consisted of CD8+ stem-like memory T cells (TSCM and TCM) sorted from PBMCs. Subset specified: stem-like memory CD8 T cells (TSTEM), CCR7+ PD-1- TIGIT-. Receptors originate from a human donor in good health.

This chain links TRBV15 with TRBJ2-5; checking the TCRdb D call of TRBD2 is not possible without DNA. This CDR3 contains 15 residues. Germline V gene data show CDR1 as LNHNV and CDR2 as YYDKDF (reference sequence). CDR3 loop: CATSSRTSGSETQYF.

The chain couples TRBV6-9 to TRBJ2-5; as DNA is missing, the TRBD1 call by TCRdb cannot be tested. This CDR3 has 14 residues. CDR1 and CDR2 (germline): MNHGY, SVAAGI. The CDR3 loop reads CASSSETGQETQYF.

CDR3 amino acids: CASSLPSNTEAFF. V gene TRBV7-9 combines with J gene TRBJ1-1. The CDR3 runs 13 residues. Germline-derived CDR1 and CDR2 are SEHNR and FQNEAQ (reference sequence).

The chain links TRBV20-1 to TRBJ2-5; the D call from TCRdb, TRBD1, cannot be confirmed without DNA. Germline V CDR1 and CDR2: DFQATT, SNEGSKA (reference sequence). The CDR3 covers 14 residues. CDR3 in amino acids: CSARDMGGWETQYF.

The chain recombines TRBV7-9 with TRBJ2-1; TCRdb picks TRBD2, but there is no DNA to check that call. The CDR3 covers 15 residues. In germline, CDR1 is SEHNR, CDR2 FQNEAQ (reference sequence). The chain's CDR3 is CASSSTSGILVEQFF. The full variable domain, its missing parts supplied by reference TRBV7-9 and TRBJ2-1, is DTGVSQNPRHKITKRGQNVTFRCDPISEHNRLYWYRQTLGQGPEFLTYFQNEAQLEKSRLLSDRFSAERPKGSFSTLEIQRTEQGDSAMYLCASSSTSGILVEQFFGPGTRLTVL.

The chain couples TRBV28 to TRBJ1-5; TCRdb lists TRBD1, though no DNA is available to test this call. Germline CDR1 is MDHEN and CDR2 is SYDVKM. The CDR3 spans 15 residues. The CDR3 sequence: CASKPGTGDNQPQHF. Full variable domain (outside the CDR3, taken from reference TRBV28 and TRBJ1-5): DVKVTQSSRYLVKRTGEKVFLECVQDMDHENMFWYRQDPGLGLRLIYFSYDVKMKEKGDIPEGYSVSREKKERFSLILESASTNQTSMYLCASKPGTGDNQPQHFGDGTRLSIL.

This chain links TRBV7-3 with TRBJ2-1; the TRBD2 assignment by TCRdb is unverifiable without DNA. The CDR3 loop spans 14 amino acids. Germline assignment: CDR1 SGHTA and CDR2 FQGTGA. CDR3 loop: CASSLSSGIDEQFF.